These 3 T cell receptor beta chains were all obtained from the same sample, sequenced in a study of identical twins. A single record per CDR3 protein comes from TCRdb applying MiXCR to the 5' RACE reads. The sample gives fewer than 500,000 distinct CDR3 sequences, approximately 24% of which show up once; around 3% is in the top ten. These sequences were also reported in another study, on T cells expressing NK-cell markers.

The material sequenced was CD4+ T cells sorted from blood. The receptors were gathered from a woman between 18 and 29 years old in good health.

This clonotype was seen a handful of times. This chain joins TRBV20-1 and TRBJ2-3; D remains unclear. The V gene's germline CDR1 is DFQATT and CDR2 SNEGSKA (reference sequence). The germline V and J ends were trimmed by 7 bases and 1 base, with 12 bases remaining between them. This CDR3 spans 13 amino acids. Here the CDR3 DNA reads TGCAGTGAGACGGAGCATGGCACAGATACGCAGTATTTT. Translated, it gives CSETEHGTDTQYF.

The chain is built from TRBV28 and TRBJ2-7; D is unresolved. The V gene's germline CDR1 is MDHEN and CDR2 SYDVKM. This CDR3 contains 12 residues. Trimming cost V 7 bases and J 0 bases, with 7 bases left between them. The CDR3 protein is CASTSYSYEQYF. For the CDR3, the DNA is TGTGCCAGCACTTCTTACTCCTACGAGCAGTACTTC.

The sample holds a few counts of this clonotype. The junction shows a germline mismatch at one end, possibly a read error. This chain links TRBV12-3 or TRBV12-4 with TRBJ1-2; 7 bases are a match to TRBD1. The CDR3 spans 13 residues. DNA of the CDR3: TGTGCCAGCAGCTTAGACAGGGTTCTTGGCTACACCTTC. Protein product: CASSLDRVLGYTF.